The next 14 T cell receptor beta chains were all read from a single sample in a study of technical replicates of blood from a handful of donors. Method: immunoSEQ multiplex PCR; TCRdb's copy keeps in-frame clones and lacks some. The table shows 95,000 to 100,000 clones, with 95% occurring only once. The sample taken for sequencing was T cells isolated from PBMCs. These receptor sequences come from a human donor in good health.

V is TRBV16 and J is TRBJ1-1; D not resolved. The CDR3 runs to 13 residues. The V gene's germline CDR1 is KGHSY and CDR2 FQNENV. Trimming shortened V by 6 bases and J by 1 base, and 9 bases separated the two germline ends. This chain's CDR3 is CASSLWANTEAFF. Here the CDR3 DNA reads TGTGCCAGCAGTCTCTGGGCGAACACTGAAGCTTTCTTT.

This chain links TRBV4-1 with TRBJ2-2, with D perhaps matching TRBD2 (5 bases). Germline CDR1 MGHRA, CDR2 YSYEKL. V was shortened by 4 bases and J by 2 bases, with 11 bases between the two germline ends. CDR3 length equals 15 residues. The CDR3 reads CASSLREGNTGELFF. CDR3 DNA sequence: TGCGCCAGCAGCCTAAGAGAGGGAAACACCGGGGAGCTGTTTTTT.

The DNA of the CDR3 is TGTGCCAGCAGGGGACTAGCGGGAGAGGAGACCCAGTACTTC. Protein: CASRGLAGEETQYF. V is TRBV2 and J is TRBJ2-5; 14 bases align to TRBD2. The CDR3 is 14 residues long. Germline V CDR1 and CDR2: SNHLY, FYNNEI. Germline trimming cut 6 bases from V and 5 bases from J; bases unmatched to any gene: 2.

The chain couples TRBV11-3 to TRBJ2-5; 13 bases line up with TRBD2. This CDR3 contains 18 residues. V lost 3 bases to trimming and J lost 5 bases; unmatched junction nucleotides: 12. Germline CDR1 reads SGHNT; CDR2 reads YENEEA. This CDR3 reads CASSFGPGLAGFQETQYF. The CDR3, as DNA: TGTGCCAGCAGCTTCGGACCGGGACTAGCGGGGTTCCAGGAGACCCAGTACTTC.

The CDR3 coding sequence is TGTGCCAGCGTTACGGGGAATGAGCAGTTCTTC. Its translation is CASVTGNEQFF. The chain links TRBV2 to TRBJ2-1, with D tentatively TRBD2 (5 bases). Per germline, CDR1 SNHLY and CDR2 FYNNEI. CDR3 length: 11 residues. Between the trimmed V and J ends, which lost 8 bases and 7 bases, there was a span of 9 bases.

V gene TRBV20-1 combines with J gene TRBJ1-1; unclear D gene. There are 11 residues in the CDR3. CDR1 is DFQATT, CDR2 SNEGSKA, per germline (reference sequence). Trimming took 2 bases from V and 1 from J, leaving 2 bases between them. CDR3 sequence reads: CSARQNTEAFF. The DNA of the CDR3 is TGCAGTGCTAGACAGAACACTGAAGCTTTCTTT.

The chain combines TRBV19 with TRBJ2-3; no clear D. In germline, CDR1 is LNHDA, CDR2 SQIVND (reference sequence). Trimming took 7 bases from V and 0 from J, leaving 14 bases between them. The CDR3 sequence is 15 residues long. CDR3 sequence reads: CASKSVAASTDTQYF. The CDR3 DNA sequence: TGTGCCAGTAAGAGTGTAGCTGCTAGCACAGATACGCAGTATTTT.

The chain has TRBV2 and TRBJ1-5; D possibly corresponds to TRBD1 (6 bases). The germline CDR1 and CDR2 sequences are SNHLY and FYNNEI. The CDR3 extends over 14 amino acids. Trimming took off 5 bases at V and 0 bases at J, with 8 bases between the two ends. In DNA form, the CDR3 reads TGTGCCAGCAGTACGGACAGTAGCAATCAGCCCCAGCATTTT. This codes for CASSTDSSNQPQHF.

The CDR3 spells CASSIGITGEQYF. The CDR3 bases are TGTGCCAGTAGTATAGGGATTACGGGCGAGCAGTACTTC. This sequence joins TRBV19 and TRBJ2-7; D is unresolved. Germline CDR1 and CDR2: LNHDA and SQIVND (reference sequence). V lost 1 base to trimming and J lost 6 bases, with 10 bases between them. CDR3 length: 13 amino acids.

The gene calls are TRBV5-1 and TRBJ1-6; D uncertain. This CDR3 spans 13 amino acids. Per germline, CDR1 SGHRS and CDR2 YFSETQ. Trimming removed 3 bases at V and 5 bases at J, with 6 bases between. CDR3: CASSWAHNSPLHF. The CDR3, as DNA: TGCGCCAGCAGCTGGGCCCATAATTCACCCCTCCACTTT.

The V and J genes are TRBV6-1 and TRBJ2-1; a possible D gene is TRBD1 (6 bases). V lost 1 base to trimming and J lost 5 bases, with 12 bases between them. This CDR3 contains 15 residues. Looked up from germline, CDR1 is MNHNS and CDR2 is SASEGT. For the CDR3, the DNA is TGTGCCAGCAGTGAAGGAGGGGGAACCAACAATGAGCAGTTCTTC. This encodes CASSEGGGTNNEQFF.

The chain employs TRBV28 and TRBJ1-5; 9 bases are a match to TRBD1. The germline V gene has CDR1 MDHEN and CDR2 SYDVKM. This CDR3 comprises 15 residues. V gave up 3 bases and J gave up 4 bases; unmatched junction bases: 4. The DNA of the CDR3 is TGTGCCAGCAGTTTTGGGGACAGGGTAAATCAGCCCCAGCATTTT. It specifies CASSFGDRVNQPQHF. The full variable domain, completed using reference TRBV28 and TRBJ1-5, is DVKVTQSSRYLVKRTGEKVFLECVQDMDHENMFWYRQDPGLGLRLIYFSYDVKMKEKGDIPEGYSVSREKKERFSLILESASTNQTSMYLCASSFGDRVNQPQHFGDGTRLSIL.

This clone was seen only once. The chain joins TRBV6-5 to TRBJ2-1; 13 bases match TRBD2. Germline CDR1 MNHEY, CDR2 SVGAGI. This CDR3 is 14 amino acids long. V was clipped by 8 bases and J by 7 bases; unmatched bases: 5. CDR3 sequence (DNA): TGTGCCAGCGCGAAGGGACTAGCGGGAAATGAGCAGTTCTTC. As protein: CASAKGLAGNEQFF.

CDR3 sequence reads: CASSLGGSAYEQYF. Here the CDR3 DNA reads TGTGCCAGCAGCTTAGGGGGCTCGGCCTACGAGCAGTACTTC. V and J are TRBV7-6 and TRBJ2-7, with TRBD1 as a possible D gene (5 bases). The ends were cut back, 1 base at V and 2 bases at J, with 9 bases in the middle. The CDR3 length is 14 residues. Germline lookup yields CDR1 SGHVS and CDR2 FNYEAQ.